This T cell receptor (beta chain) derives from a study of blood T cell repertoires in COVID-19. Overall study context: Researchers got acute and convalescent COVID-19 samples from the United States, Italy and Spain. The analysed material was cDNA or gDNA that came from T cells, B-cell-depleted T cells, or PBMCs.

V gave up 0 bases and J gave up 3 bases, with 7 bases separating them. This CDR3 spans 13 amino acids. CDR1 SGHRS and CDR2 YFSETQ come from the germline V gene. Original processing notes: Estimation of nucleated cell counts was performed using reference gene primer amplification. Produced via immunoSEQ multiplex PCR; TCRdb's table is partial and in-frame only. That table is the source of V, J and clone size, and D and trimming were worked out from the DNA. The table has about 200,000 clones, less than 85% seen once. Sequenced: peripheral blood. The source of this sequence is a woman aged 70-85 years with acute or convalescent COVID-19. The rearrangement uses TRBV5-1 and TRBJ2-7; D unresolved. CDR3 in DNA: TGCGCCAGCAGCTTGGGGCAGTTCTACGAGCAGTACTTC. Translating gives CASSLGQFYEQYF. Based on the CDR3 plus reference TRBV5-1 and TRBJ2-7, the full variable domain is KAGVTQTPRYLIKTRGQQVTLSCSPISGHRSVSWYQQTPGQGLQFLFEYFSETQRNKGNFPGRFSGRQFSNSRSEMNVSTLELGDSALYLCASSLGQFYEQYFGPGTRLTVT.